This T cell receptor (beta chain) was profiled in a study of shared clonotypes between healthy human individuals. This clone was recorded only once. Antigen specificity is unknown. CDR3 length: 13 residues. With 6 bases removed from V and 0 bases from J, the gap between germline ends came to 9 bases. Germline loops: CDR1 MNHEY, CDR2 SVGAGI. This table comes from immunoSEQ multiplex PCR, and its TCRdb copy is limited to in-frame clones, with some not included. The data hold about 980,000 clones, with approximately 80% observed a single time. The study's findings and limits: Compared with clonotypes that all four donors shared, non-shared clonotypes had lower generation probabilities. Richness estimates generally favored naive over memory subsets. Among donors, the sharing of clonotypes was expected to be influenced by sequencing depth. Only blood samples were collected, and tissue repertoires likely differ.

Sequenced: memory CD4+ T cells sorted from blood. The subset is: CD45RA-negative fraction. This chain uses TRBV6-5 with TRBJ2-7; D not certain. The TCR sequence derives from a man aged 18 to 29 in good health. CDR3 DNA: TGTGCCAGCAGACAGCTCCTCTCCTACGAGCAGTACTTC. Protein sequence: CASRQLLSYEQYF.